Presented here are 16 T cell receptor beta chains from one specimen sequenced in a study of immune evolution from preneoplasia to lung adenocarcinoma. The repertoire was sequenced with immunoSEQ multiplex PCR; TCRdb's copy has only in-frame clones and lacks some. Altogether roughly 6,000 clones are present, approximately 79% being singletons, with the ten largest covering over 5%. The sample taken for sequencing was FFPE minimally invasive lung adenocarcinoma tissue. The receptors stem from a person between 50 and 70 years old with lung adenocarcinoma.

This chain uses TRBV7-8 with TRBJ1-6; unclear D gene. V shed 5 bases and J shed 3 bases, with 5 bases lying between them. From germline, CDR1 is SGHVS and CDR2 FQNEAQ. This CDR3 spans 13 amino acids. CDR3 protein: CASSQVYNSPLHF. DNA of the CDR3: TGTGCCAGCAGCCAGGTCTATAATTCACCCCTCCACTTT. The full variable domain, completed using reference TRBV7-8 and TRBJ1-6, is GAGVSQSPRYKVAKRGQDVALRCDPISGHVSLFWYQQALGQGPEFLTYFQNEAQLDKSGLPSDRFFAERPEGSVSTLKIQRTQQEDSAVYLCASSQVYNSPLHFGNGTRLTVT.

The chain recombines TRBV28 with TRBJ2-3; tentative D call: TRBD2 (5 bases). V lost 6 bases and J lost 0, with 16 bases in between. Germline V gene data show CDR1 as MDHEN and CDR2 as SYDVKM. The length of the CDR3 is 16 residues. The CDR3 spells CASSHYTAGSTDTQYF. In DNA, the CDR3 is TGTGCCAGCAGCCACTATACCGCGGGTAGCACAGATACGCAGTATTTT.

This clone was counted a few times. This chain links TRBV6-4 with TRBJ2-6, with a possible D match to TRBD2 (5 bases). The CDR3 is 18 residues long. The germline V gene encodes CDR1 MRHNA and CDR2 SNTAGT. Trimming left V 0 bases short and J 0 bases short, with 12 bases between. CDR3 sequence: CASSDSKRSRSGANVLTF. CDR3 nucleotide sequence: TGTGCCAGCAGTGACTCGAAGCGGTCCCGCTCTGGGGCCAACGTCCTGACTTTC.

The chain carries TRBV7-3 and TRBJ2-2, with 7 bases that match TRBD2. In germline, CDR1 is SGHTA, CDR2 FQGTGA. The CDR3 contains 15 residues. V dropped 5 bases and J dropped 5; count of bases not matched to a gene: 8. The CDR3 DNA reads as TGTGCCAGCAGCCTCACGGGAGCGGGGACCGGGGAGCTGTTTTTT. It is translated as CASSLTGAGTGELFF. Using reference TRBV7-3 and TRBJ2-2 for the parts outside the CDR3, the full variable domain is GAGVSQTPSNKVTEKGKYVELRCDPISGHTALYWYRQSLGQGPEFLIYFQGTGAADDSGLPNDRFFAVRPEGSVSTLKIQRTERGDSAVYLCASSLTGAGTGELFFGEGSRLTVL.

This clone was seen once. The chain's CDR3 is CSVEYYNEQFF. The CDR3 DNA reads as TGCAGCGTTGAATACTACAATGAGCAGTTCTTC. The chain combines TRBV29-1 with TRBJ2-1; no reliable D call. With 2 bases removed from V and 3 bases from J, the gap between germline ends came to 2 bases. The germline gives CDR1 SQVTM, CDR2 ANQGSEA. The CDR3 length is 11 residues.

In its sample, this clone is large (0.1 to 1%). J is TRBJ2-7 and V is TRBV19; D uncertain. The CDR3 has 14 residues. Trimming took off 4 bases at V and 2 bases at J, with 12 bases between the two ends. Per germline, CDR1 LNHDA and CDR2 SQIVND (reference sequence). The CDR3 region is CASSNLISPYEQYF. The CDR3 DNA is TGTGCCAGTAGTAATTTGATAAGCCCCTACGAGCAGTACTTC.

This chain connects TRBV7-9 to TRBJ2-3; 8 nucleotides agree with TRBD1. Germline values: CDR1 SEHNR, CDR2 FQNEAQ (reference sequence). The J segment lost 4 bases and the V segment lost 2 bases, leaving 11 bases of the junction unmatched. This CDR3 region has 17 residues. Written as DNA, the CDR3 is TGTGCCAGCAGCTTACCTCCGGGCGGACAGGGAGCAGATACGCAGTATTTT. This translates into CASSLPPGGQGADTQYF.

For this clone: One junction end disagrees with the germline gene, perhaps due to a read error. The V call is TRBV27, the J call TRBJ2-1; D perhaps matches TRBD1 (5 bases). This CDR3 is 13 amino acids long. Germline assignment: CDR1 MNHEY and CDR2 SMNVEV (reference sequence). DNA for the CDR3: TGTGCCAGCAGTTTATCCCACAGGAATGGGCAGTTCTTC. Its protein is CASSLSHRNGQFF.

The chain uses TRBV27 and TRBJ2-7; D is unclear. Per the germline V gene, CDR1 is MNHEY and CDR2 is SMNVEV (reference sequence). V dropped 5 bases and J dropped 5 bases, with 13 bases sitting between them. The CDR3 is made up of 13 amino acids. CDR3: CASSGDNPNEQYF. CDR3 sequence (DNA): TGTGCCAGCAGTGGAGATAACCCAAACGAGCAGTACTTC.

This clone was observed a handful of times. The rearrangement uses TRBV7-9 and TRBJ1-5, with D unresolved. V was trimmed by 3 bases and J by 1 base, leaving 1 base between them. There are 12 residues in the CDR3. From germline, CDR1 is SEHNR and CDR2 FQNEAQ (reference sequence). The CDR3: CASSLSNQPQHF. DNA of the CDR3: TGTGCCAGCAGCTTGAGCAATCAGCCCCAGCATTTT.

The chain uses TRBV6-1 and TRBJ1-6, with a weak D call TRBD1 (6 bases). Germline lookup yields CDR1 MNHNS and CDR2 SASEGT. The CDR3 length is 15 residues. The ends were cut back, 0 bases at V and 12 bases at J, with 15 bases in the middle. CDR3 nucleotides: TGTGCCAGCAGTGAAGCATTAGGGGGGCGAGAACCCCTCCACTTT. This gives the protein CASSEALGGREPLHF.

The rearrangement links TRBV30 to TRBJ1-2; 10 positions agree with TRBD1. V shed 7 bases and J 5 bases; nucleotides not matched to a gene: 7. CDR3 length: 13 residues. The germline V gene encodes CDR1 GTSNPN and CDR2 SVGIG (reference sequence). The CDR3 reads CASKGQGTYGYTF. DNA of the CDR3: TGTGCCTCCAAGGGACAGGGGACTTATGGCTACACCTTC.

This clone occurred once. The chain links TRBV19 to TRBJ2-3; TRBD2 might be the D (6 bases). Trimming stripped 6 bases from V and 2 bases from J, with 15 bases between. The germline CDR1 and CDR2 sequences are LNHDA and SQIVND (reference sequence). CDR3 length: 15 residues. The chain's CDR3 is CASRGWGGDTDTQYF. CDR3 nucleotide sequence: TGTGCCAGTAGGGGGTGGGGCGGGGACACAGATACGCAGTATTTT.

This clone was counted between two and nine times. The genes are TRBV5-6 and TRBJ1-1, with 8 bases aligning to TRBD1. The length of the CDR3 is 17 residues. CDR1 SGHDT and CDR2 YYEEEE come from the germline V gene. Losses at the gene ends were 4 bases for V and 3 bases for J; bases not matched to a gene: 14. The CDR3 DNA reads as TGTGCCAGCAGCCGGCCCCGGGTGACAGGGGCGTACACTGAAGCTTTCTTT. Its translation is CASSRPRVTGAYTEAFF.

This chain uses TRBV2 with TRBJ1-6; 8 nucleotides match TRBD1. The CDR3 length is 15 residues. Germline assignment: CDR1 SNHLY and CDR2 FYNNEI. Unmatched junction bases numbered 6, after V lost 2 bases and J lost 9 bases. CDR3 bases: TGTGCCAGCAGTGAAATCAGAACAGGGGGTTCACCCCTCCACTTT. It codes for CASSEIRTGGSPLHF.

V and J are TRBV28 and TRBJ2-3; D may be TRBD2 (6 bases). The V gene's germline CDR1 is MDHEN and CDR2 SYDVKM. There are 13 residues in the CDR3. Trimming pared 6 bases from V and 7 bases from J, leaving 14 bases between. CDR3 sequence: CASRPSDGNTQYF. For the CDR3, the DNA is TGTGCCAGCAGGCCTAGCGATGGGAATACGCAGTATTTT.